Presented here are 14 T cell receptor beta chains from one specimen sequenced in a study of T cell responses to AZD1222 COVID-19 vaccine. Assay used: immunoSEQ multiplex PCR; TCRdb lists only in-frame clones, some missing. The sample has approximately 200,000 clones; about 94% are singletons. The sequencing used peripheral blood, collected 28 days after the second AZD1222 dose. The receptors were gathered from an adult who received the AZD1222 COVID-19 vaccine.

The chain employs TRBV30 and TRBJ2-5, with 9 nucleotides matching TRBD2. V trimming: 5 bases; J trimming: 5 bases; junction bases outside the gene matches: 3. The CDR3 covers 12 residues. CDR1 and CDR2 (germline): GTSNPN, SVGIG (reference sequence). CDR3 protein: CAWGLAGETQYF. The CDR3 region has the DNA TGTGCCTGGGGTCTAGCGGGGGAGACCCAGTACTTC. Based on the CDR3 plus reference TRBV30 and TRBJ2-5, the full variable domain is SQTIHQWPATLVQPVGSPLSLECTVEGTSNPNLYWYRQAAGRGLQLLFYSVGIGQISSEVPQNLSASRPQDRQFILSSKKLLLSDSGFYLCAWGLAGETQYFGPGTRLLVL.

The rearrangement joins TRBV6-1 to TRBJ1-4; D call uncertain. Germline assignment: CDR1 MNHNS and CDR2 SASEGT. The germline V and J ends were trimmed by 2 bases and 5 bases, with 21 bases remaining between them. There are 18 residues in the CDR3. CDR3 in DNA: TGTGCCAGCAGTGAATTTGCCCCGTTTGAGGGCTTAAATGAAAAACTGTTTTTT. Translation gives CASSEFAPFEGLNEKLFF.

The J gene is TRBJ1-2, the V gene TRBV18; perhaps TRBD1 as D (6 bases). Trimming shortened V by 2 bases and J by 5 bases, and 9 bases separated the two germline ends. In germline, CDR1 is KGHSH, CDR2 LQKENI. The CDR3 has 13 residues. Here the CDR3 DNA reads TGTGCCAGCTCACCAAGGACAGCGTATGGCTACACCTTC. Translated, it gives CASSPRTAYGYTF.

This clone was seen only a few times. The V call is TRBV6-5, the J call TRBJ1-1; no firm D call. This CDR3 has 13 amino acids. Germline lookup yields CDR1 MNHEY and CDR2 SVGAGI. V shed 5 bases and J shed 3 bases, with 10 bases lying between them. CDR3 in DNA: TGTGCCAGCAGTACCCGGACGGACACTGAAGCTTTCTTT. Protein product: CASSTRTDTEAFF.

V and J are TRBV6-1 and TRBJ1-1; D unresolved. V lost 1 base and J 1 base, leaving 10 bases between the germline ends. Germline CDR1 reads MNHNS; CDR2 reads SASEGT. The CDR3 is 15 residues long. The CDR3 DNA is TGTGCCAGCAGTGAAGTGACATGGGGGAACACTGAAGCTTTCTTT. Translating it yields CASSEVTWGNTEAFF.

This chain links TRBV7-8 with TRBJ1-4, with 12 bases identical to TRBD1. Germline loops: CDR1 SGHVS, CDR2 FQNEAQ. This CDR3 is built from 19 residues. V lost 3 bases to trimming and J lost 5 bases; unmatched junction nucleotides: 13. The CDR3 is CASSLESGTGGLENEKLFF. The CDR3 region has the DNA TGTGCCAGCAGCTTGGAATCCGGGACAGGGGGCCTGGAAAATGAAAAACTGTTTTTT.

The CDR3 loop reads CASSLDTARPRYTF. CDR3 DNA: TGTGCCAGCAGCTTAGATACCGCCCGTCCACGCTACACCTTC. The rearrangement links TRBV11-2 to TRBJ1-2; no reliable D call. The CDR3 consists of 14 residues. Germline V gene lookup returns CDR1 SGHAT and CDR2 FQNNGV. The V end was cut by 0 bases, the J end by 9 bases, with 14 bases between.

This clone appeared a single time. V is TRBV25-1 and J is TRBJ1-1; D is undetermined. CDR1 and CDR2 (germline): MGHDK, SYGVNS. V was cut by 7 bases and J by 0 bases, with 15 bases left in between. The CDR3 covers 15 residues. CDR3 amino acids: CASTYSSGMNTEAFF. The CDR3 region has the DNA TGTGCCAGCACCTACTCCTCGGGGATGAACACTGAAGCTTTCTTT.

The CDR3 DNA follows: TGTGCCAGCAGCGTTGGGACTCATACTTCTGGAAACACCATATATTTT. It yields the protein CASSVGTHTSGNTIYF. The chain links TRBV9 to TRBJ1-3; a weak D match, TRBD1 (5 bases). V was shortened by 2 bases and J by 1 base, with 13 bases between the two germline ends. This CDR3 is 16 amino acids long. The germline CDR1 and CDR2 sequences are SGDLS and YYNGEE.

The chain employs TRBV7-2 and TRBJ2-7; D is uncertain. The CDR3 is 13 amino acids. V was pared by 1 base and J by 7 bases, with 11 bases between. The germline gives CDR1 SGHTA, CDR2 FQGNSA. The CDR3: CASSLVSPGEQYF. The CDR3 region has the DNA TGTGCCAGCAGCTTAGTATCCCCCGGGGAGCAGTACTTC.

This sequence joins TRBV2 and TRBJ2-7; D possibly matches TRBD1 or TRBD2 (5 bases each). CDR3 length: 13 amino acids. The germline V gene has CDR1 SNHLY and CDR2 FYNNEI. Trimming cost V 9 bases and J 1 base, with 13 bases left between them. The CDR3 DNA is TGTGCCAGTAGGGACGGGGAGTCCTACGAGCAGTACTTC. Its translation is CASRDGESYEQYF.

This chain joins TRBV9 and TRBJ2-1, with 10 positions matching TRBD2. The V gene's germline CDR1 is SGDLS and CDR2 YYNGEE. This CDR3 contains 15 residues. V shed 0 bases, J shed 6 bases, and the junction held 3 bases outside the gene matches. The CDR3 nucleotides read TGTGCCAGCAGCGTAGGCCAGCGGGGGGGCAATGAGCAGTTCTTC. Encoded protein: CASSVGQRGGNEQFF. The whole variable domain, remainder taken from reference TRBV9 and TRBJ2-1, is DSGVTQTPKHLITATGQRVTLRCSPRSGDLSVYWYQQSLDQGLQFLIQYYNGEERAKGNILERFSAQQFPDLHSELNLSSLELGDSALYFCASSVGQRGGNEQFFGPGTRLTVL.

This chain connects TRBV5-6 to TRBJ1-1; 10 nucleotides align to TRBD1. V lost 0 bases to trimming and J lost 10 bases; unmatched junction nucleotides: 0. CDR3 size: 12 residues. The germline V gene encodes CDR1 SGHDT and CDR2 YYEEEE. The CDR3: CASSLGDRGAFF. The CDR3 nucleotides are TGTGCCAGCAGCTTGGGGGACAGGGGAGCTTTCTTT.

The J gene is TRBJ2-7, the V gene TRBV10-3; D tentatively fits TRBD1 or TRBD2 (5 bases each). The V and J ends lost 0 bases and 6 bases respectively, with 15 bases between them. The CDR3 runs to 15 residues. Germline V gene lookup returns CDR1 ENHRY and CDR2 SYGVKD. The CDR3 coding sequence is TGTGCCATCAGTGAGTCGGGGCTAGAGGGTGCCGAGCAGTACTTC. As protein: CAISESGLEGAEQYF.